This T cell receptor (beta chain) was recovered during a study of blood T cell repertoires in COVID-19. Study details: Researchers got acute and convalescent COVID-19 samples from the United States, Italy and Spain. In each case, the material was cDNA or gDNA derived from T cells, B-cell-depleted T cells, or PBMCs.

V was clipped by 0 bases and J by 4 bases, with 7 bases between them. CDR1 is SGHRS, CDR2 YFSETQ, per germline. The CDR3 spans 14 residues. Source study methods: From reference gene primer amplification, estimates of nucleated cell counts were derived. The assay was immunoSEQ multiplex PCR, and TCRdb's table has in-frame clones only and misses some. V and J calls and clone size follow that table, whereas D and trimming were derived from the DNA. Of more than 75,000 clones listed, roughly four fifths are singletons. The rearrangement joins TRBV5-1 to TRBJ2-2; no reliable D call. The clonotype originates from a man in his sixties with acute or convalescent COVID-19. Specimen: peripheral blood. CDR3 amino acids: CASSLGDFTGELFF. The DNA for the CDR3 is TGCGCCAGCAGCTTGGGAGATTTCACCGGGGAGCTGTTTTTT.